This T cell receptor beta chain was documented in a study of cytomegalovirus exposure and HLA in healthy donors. In the study overall: Samples from HLA-typed donors yielded around 79 million unique TCRs in an early data release. Study-wide points: When analyzed later, a missense DCLRE1C variant was found to be linked to TCR beta V- and J-gene trimming. There were some public TCRs occurring in many donors, but most TCR sequences were rare.

PCR employed 60 Vbeta and 13 Jbeta primers. The table came from immunoSEQ multiplex PCR; TCRdb's copy has only in-frame clones and leaves some out. The sample shows 110,000 to 150,000 clones, 60% to 80% of them seen only once. In the case of this clone: What it binds is unknown.

The source is a woman younger than 45 in good health and CMV-seronegative. Sequenced: PBMCs.

The CDR3 DNA reads TGCGCCAGCAGCGGAACACAGGGGAGAGCTGAAGCTTTCTTT. It specifies CASSGTQGRAEAFF. V is TRBV5-1 and J is TRBJ1-1, with 7 positions matching TRBD1. J was trimmed by 6 bases and V by 4 bases; bases with no gene match: 9. Germline loops: CDR1 SGHRS, CDR2 YFSETQ. This CDR3 spans 14 amino acids.